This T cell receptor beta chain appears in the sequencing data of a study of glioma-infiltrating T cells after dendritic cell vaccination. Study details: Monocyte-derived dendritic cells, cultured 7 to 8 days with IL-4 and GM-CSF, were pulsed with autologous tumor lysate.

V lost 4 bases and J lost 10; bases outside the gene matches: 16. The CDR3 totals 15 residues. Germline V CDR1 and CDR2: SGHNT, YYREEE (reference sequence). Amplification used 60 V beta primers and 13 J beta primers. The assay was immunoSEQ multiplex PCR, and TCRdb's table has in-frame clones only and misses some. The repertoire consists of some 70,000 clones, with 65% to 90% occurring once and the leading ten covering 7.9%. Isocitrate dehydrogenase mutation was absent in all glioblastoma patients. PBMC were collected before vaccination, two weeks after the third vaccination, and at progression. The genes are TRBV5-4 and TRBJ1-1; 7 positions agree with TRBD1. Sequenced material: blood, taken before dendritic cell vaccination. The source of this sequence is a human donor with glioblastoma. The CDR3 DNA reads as TGTGCCAGCAGCCTAAGGGGACAGTGGACCACCGGAGCTTTCTTT. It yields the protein CASSLRGQWTTGAFF.